This entry lists 7 T cell receptor beta chains sequenced from one sample in a study of T cell responses to AZD1222 COVID-19 vaccine. Method: immunoSEQ multiplex PCR; TCRdb's copy keeps in-frame clones and lacks some. The sample lists approximately 150,000 clones, approximately 93% occurring once. The input for sequencing was peripheral blood, taken on day 0 of AZD1222 vaccination. Receptors were obtained from an adult in good health.

The chain joins TRBV19 to TRBJ1-2; D ambiguous. This CDR3 is 14 amino acids long. CDR1 LNHDA and CDR2 SQIVND come from the germline V gene (reference sequence). Trimming stripped 4 bases from V and 2 bases from J, with 11 bases between. The CDR3 sequence: CASSRALLNYGYTF. CDR3 nucleotides: TGTGCCAGTAGTAGGGCGCTTCTCAACTATGGCTACACCTTC.

The rearrangement uses TRBV19 and TRBJ1-5; a possible D gene is TRBD1 (5 bases). V lost 3 bases and J lost 9, with 27 bases in between. The germline CDR1 and CDR2 sequences are LNHDA and SQIVND (reference sequence). CDR3 length equals 18 residues. CDR3 nucleotides: TGTGCCAGTAGTATTAGGTTGTTTGGTAGGGGACCCGCCCGGCCCCAGCATTTT. Translation: CASSIRLFGRGPARPQHF.

This clone has just one count. The chain has TRBV7-3 and TRBJ2-5; 10 bases fit TRBD2. Germline V lookup: CDR1 SGHTA, CDR2 FQGTGA. This CDR3 contains 14 residues. With 5 bases clipped from V and 4 bases from J, the junction kept 4 bases outside the gene matches. In nucleotides, the CDR3 is TGTGCCAGCAGCCGAAGCGGGGGGGCAGAGACCCAGTACTTC. It specifies CASSRSGGAETQYF.

The chain employs TRBV5-1 and TRBJ2-5, with D maybe TRBD2 (5 bases). The germline V and J ends were trimmed by 7 bases and 1 base, with 11 bases remaining between them. The CDR3 spans 13 residues. Germline CDR1 and CDR2: SGHRS and YFSETQ. CDR3 protein: CASAPGIQETQYF. The CDR3 bases are TGCGCCAGCGCCCCGGGGATCCAAGAGACCCAGTACTTC.

The rearrangement uses TRBV7-9 and TRBJ1-5, with D possibly being TRBD1 (6 bases). Trimming cost V 5 bases and J 2 bases, with 10 bases left between them. The CDR3 has 14 residues. Germline CDR1 SEHNR, CDR2 FQNEAQ (reference sequence). The CDR3 loop is CASSRGGGNQPQHF. The CDR3 DNA reads TGTGCCAGCAGCCGCGGGGGCGGCAATCAGCCCCAGCATTTT.

This chain joins TRBV28 and TRBJ1-2; weak D call: TRBD1 (6 bases). Germline V gene sequence: CDR1 MDHEN, CDR2 SYDVKM. Deletions cut 6 bases from V and 0 bases from J, with 14 bases between. This CDR3 has 15 amino acids. The CDR3 bases are TGTGCCAGCAGCTTAGGGGGGACACCTAACTATGGCTACACCTTC. This codes for CASSLGGTPNYGYTF.

V usage is TRBV19 and J usage is TRBJ1-5; D gene unclear. The CDR3 runs 14 residues. Germline-derived CDR1 and CDR2 are LNHDA and SQIVND (reference sequence). The germline V and J ends were trimmed by 10 bases and 0 bases, with 13 bases remaining between them. As DNA, the CDR3 is TGTGCCACCTCGTACAGATATAGCAATCAGCCCCAGCATTTT. It translates to CATSYRYSNQPQHF.